These T cell receptor beta chains were read from a single sample in a study of radiation and T cells in renal cell carcinoma. Measured with immunoSEQ multiplex PCR; TCRdb has only the in-frame clones, and not every one. The table shows around 78,000 clones, with about 89% occurring only once. The input for sequencing was blood, taken from a patient whose treatment included radiotherapy and nephrectomy. These receptor sequences come from a woman aged 70-85 years with renal cell carcinoma. The CDR3 runs from the conserved cysteine through the conserved F or W. Each record gives: V gene, D gene, J gene, clone size, CDR3 protein, CDR3 DNA. A D gene is named only where the DNA matches it firmly. Clone size is given for some rows only: seen once, a few or many times, or a class if the clone is expanded.

TRBV29-1	-	TRBJ2-7	-	CSVGTVEQYF	TGCAGCGTTGGTACAGTTGAGCAGTACTTC
TRBV5-4	-	TRBJ1-1	-	CASSTGPGTEAFF	TGTGCCAGCAGCACGGGACCGGGGACTGAAGCTTTCTTT
TRBV6-5	-	TRBJ1-5	-	CASSYSNRDGQPQHF	TGTGCCAGCAGTTACTCGAATAGGGATGGTCAGCCCCAGCATTTT
TRBV5-4	-	TRBJ2-5	once	CASSLTGRETQYF	TGTGCCAGCAGCTTAACAGGCCGGGAGACCCAGTACTTC
TRBV5-6	-	TRBJ2-1	-	CASTKGGEQFF	TGTGCCAGCACCAAAGGGGGTGAGCAGTTCTTC
TRBV6-5	-	TRBJ2-4	once	CASSSTLTLAKNIQYF	TGTGCCAGCAGTTCAACACTAACACTAGCCAAAAACATTCAGTACTTC
TRBV9	TRBD1	TRBJ1-4	-	CASSVDRVATNEKLFF	TGTGCCAGCAGTGTGGACAGGGTAGCGACTAATGAAAAACTGTTTTTT
TRBV10-3	TRBD1	TRBJ2-5	-	CAIRGQLQETQYF	TGTGCCATCAGGGGACAGCTTCAAGAGACCCAGTACTTC
TRBV6-5	-	TRBJ2-7	-	CASSFNRGLGYEQYF	TGTGCCAGCAGTTTCAACCGGGGACTCGGTTACGAGCAGTACTTC
TRBV6-6	-	TRBJ2-1	-	CATQGGGAYNEQFF	TGTGCCACCCAGGGGGGGGGCGCCTACAATGAGCAGTTCTTC
TRBV7-9	-	TRBJ1-2	-	CASSRGDGYTF	TGTGCCAGCAGCAGAGGGGATGGCTACACCTTC
TRBV2	TRBD2	TRBJ2-3	-	CASRRTSSRTDTQYF	TGTGCCAGCAGGAGGACTAGCTCTCGCACAGATACGCAGTATTTT
TRBV7-3	-	TRBJ2-5	-	CASSLRAAGETQYF	TGTGCCAGCAGCTTAAGGGCGGCAGGAGAGACCCAGTACTTC
TRBV10-3	TRBD1	TRBJ2-7	few	CAISSRDSSYEQYF	TGTGCCATCAGTTCCCGGGACAGCTCCTACGAGCAGTACTTC
TRBV28	-	TRBJ1-5	-	CASSPRQPVGNQPQHF	TGTGCCAGCAGTCCCCGACAGCCCGTGGGCAATCAGCCCCAGCATTTT
TRBV2	TRBD1	TRBJ1-1	-	CASEQGAEAFF	TGTGCCAGCGAACAGGGGGCCGAAGCTTTCTTT
TRBV7-2	TRBD1	TRBJ1-3	-	CASSPKTEGAWGNTIYF	TGTGCCAGCAGCCCCAAGACTGAGGGGGCGTGGGGAAACACCATATATTTT
TRBV7-2	-	TRBJ1-5	once	CASSLEGFEQPQHF	TGTGCCAGCAGCTTAGAGGGGTTTGAGCAGCCCCAGCATTTT
TRBV30	-	TRBJ1-6	-	CAWRGTSSYNSPLHF	TGTGCCTGGAGAGGTACTAGCTCCTATAATTCACCCCTCCACTTT
TRBV7-2	-	TRBJ1-1	-	CASSLYTEAFF	TGTGCCAGCAGCTTATACACTGAAGCTTTCTTT
TRBV30	-	TRBJ1-4	-	CAWSRNTGSTNEKLFF	TGTGCCTGGAGCCGAAATACAGGTTCAACTAATGAAAAACTGTTTTTT
TRBV19	-	TRBJ2-3	once	CASSGAFLTDTQYF	TGTGCCAGTAGTGGGGCGTTCCTCACAGATACGCAGTATTTT
TRBV6-5	-	TRBJ2-7	-	CASSSVRFYEQYF	TGTGCCAGCAGTTCCGTGCGATTTTACGAGCAGTACTTC
TRBV29-1	-	TRBJ2-5	once	CSVPSGSQETQYF	TGCAGCGTCCCGTCAGGGAGCCAAGAGACCCAGTACTTC
TRBV19	TRBD1	TRBJ1-1	-	CASSKLDREGNAFF	TGTGCCAGTAGTAAATTGGACAGGGAGGGAAACGCTTTCTTT
TRBV19	-	TRBJ1-1	-	CASSPQGPNTEAFF	TGTGCCAGTAGTCCCCAGGGACCCAACACTGAAGCTTTCTTT
TRBV27	TRBD2	TRBJ2-1	-	CASSQERGAYNEQFF	TGTGCCAGCAGTCAAGAGCGGGGGGCATACAATGAGCAGTTCTTC
TRBV7-2	-	TRBJ2-7	-	CASSLYHTSYEQYF	TGTGCCAGCAGCTTATACCACACTTCCTACGAGCAGTACTTC
TRBV7-9	TRBD2	TRBJ2-7	-	CASSLQRGPYEQYF	TGTGCCAGCAGCCTTCAGCGGGGGCCCTACGAGCAGTACTTC
TRBV28	TRBD2	TRBJ2-6	-	CASSFSSGGASGANVLTF	TGTGCCAGCAGCTTCAGCAGCGGGGGGGCGTCTGGGGCCAACGTCCTGACTTTC
TRBV27	TRBD1	TRBJ2-5	-	CASRRQGDGETQYF	TGTGCCAGCAGAAGACAGGGGGATGGAGAGACCCAGTACTTC
TRBV7-3	TRBD2	TRBJ2-3	-	CASSSQSGLAGEDTQYF	TGTGCCAGCAGCTCCCAATCTGGACTAGCGGGGGAAGATACGCAGTATTTT
TRBV6-6	-	TRBJ1-4	-	CATRGDEKLFF	TGTGCCACCAGGGGTGACGAAAAACTGTTTTTT
TRBV5-1	TRBD1	TRBJ1-6	-	CASSPRDRDTPLHF	TGCGCCAGCAGCCCCCGGGACAGGGACACACCCCTCCACTTT
TRBV5-5	TRBD1	TRBJ2-2	-	CASSLKGASTGELFF	TGTGCCAGCAGCTTGAAGGGGGCCTCGACCGGGGAGCTGTTTTTT
TRBV7-2	TRBD2	TRBJ2-1	-	CASSPLAGGGSLNEQFF	TGTGCCAGCAGCCCGCTAGCGGGGGGGGGTTCCCTCAATGAGCAGTTCTTC
TRBV6-6	-	TRBJ1-1	-	CASNPLGGTGTEAFF	TGTGCCAGCAACCCCCTCGGGGGAACGGGCACTGAAGCTTTCTTT
TRBV19	TRBD2	TRBJ2-1	-	CASSIGLAGYNEQFF	TGTGCCAGTAGTATTGGACTAGCGGGCTACAATGAGCAGTTCTTC
TRBV6-6	-	TRBJ1-6	-	CASSSDSSYNSPLHF	TGTGCCAGCAGTTCGGACAGCTCCTATAATTCACCCCTCCACTTT
TRBV5-1	TRBD1	TRBJ1-6	-	CASSFLTGGADSPLHF	TGCGCCAGCAGCTTCCTCACAGGGGGCGCGGATTCACCCCTCCACTTT
TRBV19	TRBD1	TRBJ1-1	-	CASSILVDRNLNTEAFF	TGTGCCAGTAGTATTCTCGTGGACAGGAACCTGAACACTGAAGCTTTCTTT
TRBV5-3	TRBD2	TRBJ2-3	-	CARSFPSGGYTDTQYF	TGTGCCAGAAGCTTCCCTAGCGGGGGCTACACAGATACGCAGTATTTT
TRBV7-2	-	TRBJ2-1	-	CASSIRDPRRDEQFF	TGTGCCAGCAGCATCCGGGACCCTCGCAGGGATGAGCAGTTCTTC
TRBV5-1	-	TRBJ2-1	once	CASSLVAGGFNEQFF	TGCGCCAGCAGCTTGGTGGCAGGGGGGTTCAATGAGCAGTTCTTC
TRBV7-9	-	TRBJ1-3	-	CASSFVSGNTIYF	TGTGCCAGCAGCTTTGTCTCTGGAAACACCATATATTTT
TRBV18	TRBD1	TRBJ1-2	-	CASSPRQGRGYGYTF	TGTGCCAGCTCACCCCGACAGGGTAGGGGCTATGGCTACACCTTC
TRBV28	-	TRBJ1-5	-	CASSLGGYSNQPQHF	TGTGCCAGCAGTTTAGGCGGGTATAGCAATCAGCCCCAGCATTTT
TRBV2	-	TRBJ2-7	-	CASSQGWFVDEQYF	TGTGCCAGCAGCCAGGGGTGGTTTGTCGACGAGCAGTACTTC
TRBV15	-	TRBJ1-2	-	CATSRVSWGYTF	TGTGCCACCAGCAGAGTGTCATGGGGCTACACCTTC
TRBV5-1	-	TRBJ1-5	-	CASSLGVRDGNQPQHF	TGCGCCAGCAGCTTGGGAGTCAGGGACGGAAATCAGCCCCAGCATTTT
TRBV7-6	TRBD2	TRBJ2-7	-	CASSLGTSGGSYEQYF	TGTGCCAGCAGCCTCGGGACTAGCGGGGGCTCCTACGAGCAGTACTTC
TRBV19	-	TRBJ1-5	once	CASSKSGNQPQHF	TGTGCCAGTAGTAAATCAGGGAATCAGCCCCAGCATTTT
TRBV5-8	TRBD2	TRBJ2-3	-	CASSPQRGGTDTQYF	TGTGCCAGCAGCCCACAGCGGGGGGGCACAGATACGCAGTATTTT
TRBV6-6	-	TRBJ1-5	-	CASSYGGAGQPQHF	TGTGCCAGCAGTTACGGGGGGGCGGGCCAGCCCCAGCATTTT
TRBV11-3	-	TRBJ2-5	-	CASSLGHQETQYF	TGTGCCAGCAGCTTGGGGCATCAAGAGACCCAGTACTTC
TRBV30	-	TRBJ2-3	-	CAWSAGTSTDTQYF	TGTGCCTGGAGTGCCGGGACCAGCACAGATACGCAGTATTTT
TRBV7-2	TRBD1	TRBJ2-1	-	CASRLQGTGIDNEQFF	TGTGCCAGCAGGCTTCAAGGGACAGGGATAGACAATGAGCAGTTCTTC
TRBV7-9	TRBD2	TRBJ2-7	-	CASSSRVGGIYEQYF	TGTGCCAGCAGCTCGCGTGTGGGAGGGATCTACGAGCAGTACTTC
TRBV7-3	-	TRBJ2-3	once	CASSLNSITDTQYF	TGTGCCAGCAGCTTAAATTCCATCACAGATACGCAGTATTTT
TRBV4-2	-	TRBJ2-7	-	CASSQDMSTVSDYEQYF	TGTGCCAGCAGCCAAGACATGAGCACAGTTTCGGACTACGAGCAGTACTTC